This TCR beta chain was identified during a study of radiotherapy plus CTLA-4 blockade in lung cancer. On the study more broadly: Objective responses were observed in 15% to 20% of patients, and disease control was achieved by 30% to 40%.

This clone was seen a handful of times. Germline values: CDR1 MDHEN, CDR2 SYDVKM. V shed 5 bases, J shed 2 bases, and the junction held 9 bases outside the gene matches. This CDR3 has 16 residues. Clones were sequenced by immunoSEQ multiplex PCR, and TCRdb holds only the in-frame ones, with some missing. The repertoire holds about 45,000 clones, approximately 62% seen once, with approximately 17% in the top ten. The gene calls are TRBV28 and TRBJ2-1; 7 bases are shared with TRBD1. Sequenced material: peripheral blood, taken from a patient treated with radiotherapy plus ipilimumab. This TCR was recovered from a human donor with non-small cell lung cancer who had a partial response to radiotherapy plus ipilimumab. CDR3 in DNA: TGTGCCAGCAGTGTTTCCGGGACAGAGGCCTACAATGAGCAGTTCTTC. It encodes CASSVSGTEAYNEQFF.